This T cell receptor (beta chain) was recorded in a study of vaccination and CD4 T cells after COVID-19. Concerning this clonotype itself: Its antigen is currently unknown.

Germline V gives CDR1 GTSNPN, CDR2 SVGIG (reference sequence). V lost 2 bases and J lost 0, with 5 bases in between. The CDR3 loop spans 13 amino acids. The time point was: late sampling 161 to 241 days after vaccination in a few convalescent patients. Treatment specified: approximately 10-day PBMC culture with coronavirus spike peptide pools or control peptides (ViraFEST assay). Sequenced with the Oncomine TCR Beta short-read assay was DNA taken from cultured CD4+ T cells. TCRdb reprocessed the PCR reads via MiXCR and lists one record per CDR3 protein. The sample contains around 25,000 distinct CDR3 sequences, around 28% of which appear only once.

The sequence came from a human donor who had recovered from COVID-19. The material was CD4+ T cells from blood, cultured in vitro, obtained about 7 months after SARS-CoV-2 vaccination. This chain links TRBV30 with TRBJ1-5; no clear D. The CDR3 nucleotides read TGTGCCTGGAGTACCGATAGCAATCAGCCCCAGCATTTT. Its translation is CAWSTDSNQPQHF.